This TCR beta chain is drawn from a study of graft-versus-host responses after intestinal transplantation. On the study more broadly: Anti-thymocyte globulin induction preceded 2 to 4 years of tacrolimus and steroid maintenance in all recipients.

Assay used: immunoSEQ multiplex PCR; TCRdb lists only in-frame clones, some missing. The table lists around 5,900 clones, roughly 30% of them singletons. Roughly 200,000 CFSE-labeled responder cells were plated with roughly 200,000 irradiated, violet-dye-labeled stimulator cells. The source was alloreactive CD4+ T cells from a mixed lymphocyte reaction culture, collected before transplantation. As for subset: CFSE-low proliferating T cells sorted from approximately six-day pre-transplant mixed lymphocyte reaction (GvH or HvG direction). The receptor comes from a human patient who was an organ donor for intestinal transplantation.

This CDR3 reads CASSFSVEEKLFF. Here the CDR3 DNA reads TGTGCCAGCAGCTTTAGTGTCGAGGAAAAACTGTTTTTT. The rearrangement uses TRBV7-2 and TRBJ1-4; D is undetermined. Per the germline V gene, CDR1 is SGHTA and CDR2 is FQGNSA. This CDR3 is 13 amino acids long. V shed 3 bases and J shed 8 bases, with 10 bases lying between them.